The rows below give T cell receptor beta chains drawn from one sample of a study of CD8 T cells in Susac syndrome. One entry per CDR3 protein, called by TCRdb with MiXCR from the immunoSEQ multiplex PCR reads. Of about 190,000 distinct CDR3 sequences in the sample, about 91% were seen once. Sequencing used CD4+ T cells from PBMCs. Every receptor here comes from a human donor with Susac syndrome. The CDR3 runs from the conserved cysteine through the conserved F or W. A D gene is named only where the DNA matches it firmly. Only part of the rows carry a size: once, few, many, or a class if the clone is expanded.

size	V	D	J	length	DNA	CDR3
few	TRBV6-1	TRBD1	TRBJ2-1	14	TGTGCCAGCAGTGTTTCACAGGGGTACAATGAGCAGTTCTTC	CASSVSQGYNEQFF
.	TRBV20-1	TRBD2	TRBJ2-7	14	TGCAGTGCTATTGATACTAGCGGGAGTGTTGAGCAGTACTTC	CSAIDTSGSVEQYF
.	TRBV18	.	TRBJ1-4	12	TGTGCCAGCTCACGGTCAGATGAAAAACTGTTTTTT	CASSRSDEKLFF
.	TRBV11-2	.	TRBJ2-7	14	TGTGCCAGCAGCTTCGTTAAGAACTCCTACGAGCAGTACTTC	CASSFVKNSYEQYF
.	TRBV2	.	TRBJ2-1	12	TGTGCCAGCAGTGTTGGGTACAATGAGCAGTTCTTC	CASSVGYNEQFF
.	TRBV5-1	TRBD1	TRBJ2-7	14	TGCGCCAGCAGGGGCCGGGACAGCTCCTACGAGCAGTACTTC	CASRGRDSSYEQYF
.	TRBV5-4	.	TRBJ2-1	13	TGTGCCAGCAGCCCAGGGGAGGGTAATGAGCAGTTCTTC	CASSPGEGNEQFF
.	TRBV5-4	.	TRBJ1-2	13	TGTGCCAGCAGCTTGTCGGGGGAAAGAGGCTACACCTTC	CASSLSGERGYTF
.	TRBV4-2	TRBD2	TRBJ2-3	15	TGTGCCAGCAGCCCGTCTAGCGGGGGCACAGATACGCAGTATTTT	CASSPSSGGTDTQYF
few	TRBV29-1	TRBD1	TRBJ2-1	14	TGCAGCGTTCGACAGGGTTTCTTGTACAATGAGCAGTTCTTC	CSVRQGFLYNEQFF
.	TRBV20-1	.	TRBJ2-1	14	TGCAGTGCAGAACAGGGCCCCTCCTACAATGAGCAGTTCTTC	CSAEQGPSYNEQFF
.	TRBV27	.	TRBJ2-1	13	TGTGCCAGCCGCGAGGACTATTACAATGAGCAGTTCTTC	CASREDYYNEQFF
.	TRBV25-1	.	TRBJ2-7	13	TGTGCCAGCAGTGATGGACAGCTTTACGAGCAGTACTTC	CASSDGQLYEQYF
.	TRBV6-5	.	TRBJ2-1	16	TGTGCCAGCAGTTCCTTAAGCGGAAGCTCCTACAATGAGCAGTTCTTC	CASSSLSGSSYNEQFF
once	TRBV7-2	.	TRBJ2-3	15	TGTGCCAGCAGCTTAGTGAGCGTTAGCACAGATACGCAGTATTTT	CASSLVSVSTDTQYF
.	TRBV4-1	TRBD2	TRBJ2-5	14	TGCGCCAGCAGCCAACTAGCGGGAGTAGAGACCCAGTACTTC	CASSQLAGVETQYF
.	TRBV7-8	TRBD2	TRBJ2-5	15	TGTGCCAGCAGAAGACTAGCGGCCTCCCAAGAGACCCAGTACTTC	CASRRLAASQETQYF
.	TRBV6-1	.	TRBJ1-5	14	TGTGCCAGCGTCAGACAGTCTAGCAATCAGCCCCAGCATTTT	CASVRQSSNQPQHF
.	TRBV10-3	.	TRBJ1-1	15	TGTGCCATCAGTGGGGGGGACGGGGTGAACACTGAAGCTTTCTTT	CAISGGDGVNTEAFF
.	TRBV18	.	TRBJ1-1	13	TGTGCCAGCTCACGTATCGTGGCCACTGAAGCTTTCTTT	CASSRIVATEAFF
.	TRBV7-9	.	TRBJ1-3	14	TGTGCCAGCAGCTTACTAAGCTCTGGAAACACCATATATTTT	CASSLLSSGNTIYF
.	TRBV5-1	TRBD2	TRBJ2-1	18	TGCGCCAGCGGAATTCGGTCTAGCGGGAGGCTCTCCTACAATGAGCAGTTCTTC	CASGIRSSGRLSYNEQFF
.	TRBV2	.	TRBJ1-2	15	TGTGCCAGCAGTGAAAGGGGAGGGACTAACTATGGCTACACCTTC	CASSERGGTNYGYTF
.	TRBV7-9	TRBD1	TRBJ2-7	15	TGTGCCAGCAGCTCGATCCGGGACAGGGGCGACGAGCAGTACTTC	CASSSIRDRGDEQYF
.	TRBV19	.	TRBJ1-3	15	TGTGCCAGTAGGGACGACAGGACGGCTGGAAACACCATATATTTT	CASRDDRTAGNTIYF
.	TRBV4-1	.	TRBJ2-7	14	TGCGCCAGCAGCCAAGACAGGTTATACTACGAGCAGTACTTC	CASSQDRLYYEQYF
.	TRBV12-3/TRBV12-4	TRBD2	TRBJ2-1	13	TGTGCCAGCAGTTCTACGACCGGGACTAGGGTGTTCTTC	CASSSTTGTRVFF
.	TRBV9	TRBD1	TRBJ1-2	14	TGTGCCAGCAGCGTCGCAGGGGGCGCGGCTGGCTACACCTTC	CASSVAGGAAGYTF
.	TRBV6-6	.	TRBJ1-4	14	TGTGCCAGCAGTTACTCGACCGGGACACGGAAACTGTTTTTT	CASSYSTGTRKLFF
once	TRBV28	TRBD1	TRBJ2-7	14	TGTGCCAGCAGCCCGACAGGGGAGGTGTACGAGCAGTACTTC	CASSPTGEVYEQYF
.	TRBV6-6	TRBD2	TRBJ2-7	15	TGTGCCAGCAACTACGCTAGCGGGAGCTCCTACGAGCAGTACTTC	CASNYASGSSYEQYF
.	TRBV12-3/TRBV12-4	.	TRBJ2-3	16	TGTGCCAGCAGCTGGGGACGGCCAACTCGCACAGATACGCAGTATTTT	CASSWGRPTRTDTQYF
.	TRBV5-1	TRBD2	TRBJ2-1	15	TGCGCCAGCAGCTCCCGGGAGGGGTCCTACAATGAGCAGTTCTTC	CASSSREGSYNEQFF
.	TRBV20-1	.	TRBJ2-3	16	TGCAGTGCTAGAGATACCGGGGGGACAGGCACAGATACGCAGTATTTT	CSARDTGGTGTDTQYF
once	TRBV2	.	TRBJ2-1	12	TGTGCCAGCAGTGATACATACAATGAGCAGTTCTTC	CASSDTYNEQFF
.	TRBV5-1	.	TRBJ2-5	13	TGCGCCAGCAGCCCAACAGGGAAAGAGACCCAGTACTTC	CASSPTGKETQYF
once	TRBV20-1	TRBD2	TRBJ2-7	13	TGCAGTGCCCCGGGACTAGCGGACTACGAGCAGTACTTC	CSAPGLADYEQYF
.	TRBV20-1	TRBD1	TRBJ1-5	15	TGCAGTGCTAGAGTCAGAAATACAGGGGGTCAGCCCCAGCATTTT	CSARVRNTGGQPQHF
.	TRBV20-1	.	TRBJ1-2	13	TGCAGTGCTAGTGCCCCGGACGGTTATGGCTACACCTTC	CSASAPDGYGYTF
.	TRBV5-1	.	TRBJ2-1	12	TGCGCCAGCAGCTTGGAGGTAAATGAGCAGTTCTTC	CASSLEVNEQFF
.	TRBV5-1	TRBD2	TRBJ2-2	16	TGCGCCAGCAGATCGCCCGGACTAGCGGGTACCGGGGAGCTGTTTTTT	CASRSPGLAGTGELFF
once	TRBV29-1	.	TRBJ2-7	12	TGCAGCGTTGAAGTCGACGGCTACGAGCAGTACTTC	CSVEVDGYEQYF
.	TRBV30	TRBD2	TRBJ2-2	17	TGTGCCTGGACCCGAATGTTAACGGGGGGGCCCGACGGGGAGCTGTTTTTT	CAWTRMLTGGPDGELFF
.	TRBV14	TRBD2	TRBJ2-5	19	TGTGCCAGCAGCTCCTGGACTAGCGGGGGTCGAGCGTACCAAGAGACCCAGTACTTC	CASSSWTSGGRAYQETQYF
few	TRBV20-1	.	TRBJ1-5	14	TGCAGTGCCGGATCCCGGATAAGCAATCAGCCCCAGCATTTT	CSAGSRISNQPQHF
.	TRBV30	.	TRBJ1-2	15	TGTGCCTGGAGTGTACGGGCCAGCACTAACTATGGCTACACCTTC	CAWSVRASTNYGYTF
.	TRBV7-9	.	TRBJ2-1	16	TGTGCCAGCAGCCCCAAGCTGGAACGCTCCTACAATGAGCAGTTCTTC	CASSPKLERSYNEQFF
.	TRBV6-5	.	TRBJ1-1	14	TGTGCCAGCAGTTACCGAACAGGGATCACTGAAGCTTTCTTT	CASSYRTGITEAFF
.	TRBV14	TRBD2	TRBJ2-7	13	TGTGCCAGCAGCCAAGGAGGGACTACGAGGTCTTACTTC	CASSQGGTTRSYF
.	TRBV6-2/TRBV6-3	.	TRBJ2-1	11	TGTGCCATTAGCTCCTACAATGAGCAGTTCTTC	CAISSYNEQFF